The TCR beta chain under discussion was sequenced for a study of T cell responses to AZD1222 COVID-19 vaccine. CDR1 is LNHDA and CDR2 is SQIVND in the germline V gene (reference sequence). The CDR3 runs to 13 residues. V was pared by 2 bases and J by 6 bases, with 8 bases between. Study results and caveats: AZD1222 recipients seropositive at baseline numbered only six.

As for this clone: Its antigen is not identified.

Profiled with immunoSEQ multiplex PCR; TCRdb holds only in-frame clones, not every one. The table includes 65,000 or so clones, roughly 89% detected once. The TCR originated in an adult in good health. The chain uses TRBV19 and TRBJ2-1; D not certain. The starting material was peripheral blood, obtained on day 0 of AZD1222 vaccination. The CDR3 is CASSITDLNEQFF. CDR3 nucleotide sequence: TGTGCCAGTAGTATAACTGACCTCAATGAGCAGTTCTTC.